A selection of T cell receptor beta chains follows, all from one sample in a study of Graves' ophthalmopathy and Graves' hyperthyroidism. TCRdb redid the calling of the multiplex PCR reads with MiXCR, one entry per CDR3 protein. The table includes approximately 1.2 million distinct CDR3 sequences, about two fifths detected once. Material for sequencing was peripheral blood or thyroid tissue (not recorded which). The source of these receptors is an adult man with Graves' hyperthyroidism. CDR3s include the opening cysteine and the closing phenylalanine or tryptophan. The D gene is left open where the match is weak. The listing skips clone size in some rows; elsewhere it reads once, few, many or a size class.

>TRBD2|TRBJ2-7|TRBV10-3|many
TGTGCCATAAAGGCAGGGACTAGCGGGTACGAGCAGTACTTC
CAIKAGTSGYEQYF
>.|TRBJ1-3|TRBV10-3|few
TGTGCCGTTTCTCCAGCTGGAAACACCATATATTTT
CAVSPAGNTIYF
>.|TRBJ1-4|TRBV6-1|few
TGTGCCAGCATCCAGCGGGGGCTCGATGAAAAACTGTTTTTT
CASIQRGLDEKLFF
>.|TRBJ2-2|TRBV9|many
TGTGCCAGCAGCGTCCCCGGGGAGCTGTTTTTT
CASSVPGELFF
>.|TRBJ2-3|TRBV7-9|.
TGTGCCAGCAGCTTAGTGGCAGGGGCATTTGATACGCAGTATTTT
CASSLVAGAFDTQYF
>.|TRBJ1-1|TRBV29-1|many
TGCAGCGTTGACAGTGTTGTCGGATGGAACACTGAAGCTTTCTTT
CSVDSVVGWNTEAFF
>.|TRBJ2-7|TRBV4-1|few
TGCGCCAGCAGCCAAGTGGGGCAGGGAGTGCAGTACTTC
CASSQVGQGVQYF
>TRBD1|TRBJ1-4|TRBV12-3/TRBV12-4|many
TGTGCCAGCTTAGAGACAGGGAATGAAAAACTGTTTTTT
CASLETGNEKLFF
>.|TRBJ2-7|TRBV6-2/TRBV6-3|few
TGTGCCAGCAGTTCCAGGACAATCTACGAGCAGTACTTC
CASSSRTIYEQYF
>TRBD2|TRBJ2-7|TRBV25-1|many
TGTGCCAGCAGTGAATTAGTAGCGGGCTCCTACGAGCAGTACTTC
CASSELVAGSYEQYF
>.|TRBJ1-4|TRBV10-3|.
TGTGCCATCAGGGAGGATGAAAAACTGTTTTTT
CAIREDEKLFF
>TRBD1|TRBJ1-6|TRBV10-3|.
TGTGCCATCAGTGAGCCCGTGACGACAGGGGGCGGTTCACCCCTCCACTTT
CAISEPVTTGGGSPLHF
>.|TRBJ1-4|TRBV7-9|.
TGTGCCAGCAGCTTAGTCAAGGATCTCCCTAATGAAAAACTGTTTTTT
CASSLVKDLPNEKLFF
>.|TRBJ2-7|TRBV12-3/TRBV12-4|.
TGTGCCAGCAGTGACTCAGGCGGAGGCTCCTACGAGCAGTACTTC
CASSDSGGGSYEQYF
>TRBD1|TRBJ1-6|TRBV10-3|.
TGTGCCATCAGTACAACAGGGGATTCACCCCTCCACTTT
CAISTTGDSPLHF
>.|TRBJ2-3|TRBV5-1|.
TGCGCCAGCAGTTTCGAGGGAGATACGCAGTATTTT
CASSFEGDTQYF
>.|TRBJ1-6|TRBV20-1|.
TGCAGTGCCCATGAGGGGAATTCACCCCTCCACTTT
CSAHEGNSPLHF
>TRBD1|TRBJ1-1|TRBV10-1|many
TGCGCCAGCAGTACCGGGACAGGGGGCTTGACTGAAGCTTTCTTT
CASSTGTGGLTEAFF
>.|TRBJ1-2|TRBV7-9|many
TGTGCCAGCAGCTTGGGGGGGACTGGCTACACCTTC
CASSLGGTGYTF
>.|TRBJ1-1|TRBV7-9|.
TGTGCCAGCAGCTTTTCAGGGTTGGATGCTGAAGCTTTCTTT
CASSFSGLDAEAFF
>.|TRBJ1-6|TRBV4-3|.
TGCGCCAGCAGCCAAAACGAGGGCAGGGGTGGGTCACCCCTCCACTTT
CASSQNEGRGGSPLHF
>.|TRBJ2-7|TRBV7-2|many
TGTGCCAGCAGCTTAAGGGATATCTACGAGCAGTACTTC
CASSLRDIYEQYF
>.|TRBJ2-5|TRBV2|many
TGTGCCAGCAGTCTACAGGATGTGGGGACCCAGTACTTC
CASSLQDVGTQYF
>.|TRBJ1-6|TRBV7-2|many
TGTGCCAGCAGCTTAATCGGGCCAGTAACTAATTCACCCCTCCACTTT
CASSLIGPVTNSPLHF
>TRBD2|TRBJ2-2|TRBV29-1|many
TGCAGCGTCTCTGGCCTAGCGGTGAACACCGGGGAGCTGTTTTTT
CSVSGLAVNTGELFF
>.|TRBJ2-5|TRBV12-3/TRBV12-4|few
TGTGCCAGCAGCAACTATATAGGAGAGACCCAGTACTTC
CASSNYIGETQYF
>.|TRBJ1-1|TRBV6-2/TRBV6-3|many
TGTGCCAGCAGTTACCTACTTACGAACACTGAAGCTTTCTTT
CASSYLLTNTEAFF
>TRBD2|TRBJ2-7|TRBV7-9|.
TGTGCCAGCACCCGATCCCGCACTAGCGGGGGGTACGAGCAGTACTTC
CASTRSRTSGGYEQYF
>.|TRBJ2-7|TRBV20-1|many
TGCAGTGCTCAGGGTAGGACCGAGCAGTACTTC
CSAQGRTEQYF
>.|TRBJ2-7|TRBV5-6|many
TGTGCCAGCAGCTGGGCGGAGCAGTACTTC
CASSWAEQYF
>.|TRBJ1-1|TRBV7-9|.
TGTGCCAGCAGACAAGCGCGGGGAACTGAAGCTTTCTTT
CASRQARGTEAFF
>.|TRBJ1-5|TRBV2|many
TGTGCCACCAACAGGGATGGCAATCAGCCCCAGCATTTT
CATNRDGNQPQHF
>.|TRBJ2-7|TRBV7-2|many
TGTGCCAGCAGCCAGTTAAGGGGGGAGCAGTACTTC
CASSQLRGEQYF
>.|TRBJ1-6|TRBV7-2|many
TGTGCCAGCTCACAACAGGACAACTATAATTCACCCCTCCACTTT
CASSQQDNYNSPLHF
>TRBD2|TRBJ2-7|TRBV29-1|few
TGCAGCGTTGTCTACTGGGGGACTAGCGGGAGGGCACAGCAGTACTTC
CSVVYWGTSGRAQQYF